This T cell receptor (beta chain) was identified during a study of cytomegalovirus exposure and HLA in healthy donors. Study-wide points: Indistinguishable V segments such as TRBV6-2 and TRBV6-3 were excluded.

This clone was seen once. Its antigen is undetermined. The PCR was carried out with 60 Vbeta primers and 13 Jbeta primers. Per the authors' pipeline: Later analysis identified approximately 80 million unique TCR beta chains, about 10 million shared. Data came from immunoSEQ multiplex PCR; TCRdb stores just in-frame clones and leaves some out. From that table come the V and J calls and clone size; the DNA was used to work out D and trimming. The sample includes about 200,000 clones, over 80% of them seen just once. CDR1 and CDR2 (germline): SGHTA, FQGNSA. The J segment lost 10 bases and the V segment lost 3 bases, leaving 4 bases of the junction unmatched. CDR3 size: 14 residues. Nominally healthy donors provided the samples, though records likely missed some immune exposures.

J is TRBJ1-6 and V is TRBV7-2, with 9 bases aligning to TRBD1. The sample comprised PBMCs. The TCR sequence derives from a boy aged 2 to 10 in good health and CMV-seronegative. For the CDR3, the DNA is TGTGCCAGCAGCTTGGGGACAGGGACGTCACCCCTCCACTTT. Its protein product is CASSLGTGTSPLHF.